The 28 T cell receptor beta chains below all came from one sample that was sequenced in a study of cytomegalovirus exposure and HLA in healthy donors. The PCR used 60 Vbeta and 13 Jbeta primers. Data came from immunoSEQ multiplex PCR; TCRdb stores just in-frame clones and leaves some out. The data contain about 110,000 clones, approximately 66% of them singletons. The specimen sequenced was PBMCs. These TCRs come from a man aged 35-49 years in good health and CMV-seropositive.

The chain couples TRBV27 to TRBJ1-5; 8 bases fit TRBD1. The CDR3 sequence is 13 residues long. The J segment lost 3 bases and the V segment lost 9 bases, leaving 4 bases of the junction unmatched. CDR1 and CDR2 from the germline V gene are MNHEY and SMNVEV (reference sequence). CDR3: CARPGQVNQPQHF. CDR3 DNA sequence: TGTGCCAGACCGGGACAGGTCAATCAGCCCCAGCATTTT.

The chain couples TRBV30 to TRBJ2-2; 12 bases line up with TRBD2. CDR3 length: 15 amino acids. Germline values: CDR1 GTSNPN, CDR2 SVGIG (reference sequence). V lost 4 bases, J lost 5 bases, and 5 bases stayed unmatched. CDR3 amino acids: CAWTSGRVGTGELFF. The CDR3 DNA reads TGTGCCTGGACTAGCGGGAGGGTTGGGACCGGGGAGCTGTTTTTT.

This chain links TRBV6-5 with TRBJ1-1; TRBD1 is a possible D gene (6 bases). The CDR3 loop spans 15 amino acids. Germline loops: CDR1 MNHEY, CDR2 SVGAGI. Trimming shortened V by 0 bases and J by 8 bases, and 16 bases separated the two germline ends. The CDR3 DNA reads as TGTGCCAGCAGTTACTCTTCCAGGGGATACGCAGAAGCTTTCTTT. It is translated as CASSYSSRGYAEAFF.

The gene calls are TRBV30 and TRBJ2-1, with 8 bases aligning to TRBD2. Germline V gives CDR1 GTSNPN, CDR2 SVGIG (reference sequence). The CDR3 runs 16 residues. V dropped 0 bases and J dropped 7; count of bases not matched to a gene: 11. The CDR3 coding sequence is TGTGCCTGGAGTGTATTGGACACGGGAGGGCCTAATGAGCAGTTCTTC. This codes for CAWSVLDTGGPNEQFF.

The rearrangement uses TRBV21-1 and TRBJ1-2. TRBV21-1 is recorded as a pseudogene. CDR3 size: 15 residues. The DNA of the CDR3 is TGTGCCAGCAGCAAAAAGGGAGGGGACAACTATGGCTACACCTTC. This codes for CASSKKGGDNYGYTF.

V is TRBV4-1 and J is TRBJ2-3, with TRBD2 matching over 9 bases. Trimming at V came to 0 bases and at J to 4 bases, leaving 5 bases not matched to a gene. Germline loops: CDR1 MGHRA, CDR2 YSYEKL. This CDR3 spans 16 amino acids. CDR3 protein: CASSQDGTSRADTQYF. The DNA of the CDR3 is TGCGCCAGCAGCCAAGATGGGACTAGCCGCGCAGATACGCAGTATTTT.

This chain uses TRBV30 with TRBJ2-7, with a weak D call TRBD1 (5 bases). The CDR3 spans 12 residues. The V end was cut by 4 bases, the J end by 2 bases, with 9 bases between. Per germline, CDR1 GTSNPN and CDR2 SVGIG (reference sequence). CDR3 nucleotide sequence: TGTGCCTGGAAGGCAGGGCCCTACGAGCAGTACTTC. This sequence encodes CAWKAGPYEQYF.

This chain's CDR3 is CASSVTYTDTQYF. The DNA for the CDR3 is TGTGCCAGCAGTGTGACTTACACAGATACGCAGTATTTT. The chain is built from TRBV2 and TRBJ2-3; no firm D call. With 4 bases removed from V and 2 bases from J, the gap between germline ends came to 7 bases. Germline V gene data show CDR1 as SNHLY and CDR2 as FYNNEI. This CDR3 contains 13 residues.

For the CDR3, the DNA is TGTGCCAGCAGTCCCTTGGACAGGACCGAATACGAGCAGTACTTC. As protein: CASSPLDRTEYEQYF. This chain links TRBV27 with TRBJ2-7; 7 bases map to TRBD1. J gave up 4 bases and V 5 bases, and 11 bases lay outside the gene matches. Germline lookup yields CDR1 MNHEY and CDR2 SMNVEV (reference sequence). CDR3 length: 15 residues.

V usage is TRBV7-3 and J usage is TRBJ2-1, with 14 bases matching TRBD2. Germline trimming cut 5 bases from V and 7 bases from J; bases unmatched to any gene: 7. The germline gives CDR1 SGHTA, CDR2 FQGTGA. The CDR3 totals 16 residues. CDR3 in amino acids: CASSLGLAGVENEQFF. CDR3 coding DNA: TGTGCCAGCAGCCTGGGACTAGCGGGAGTAGAGAATGAGCAGTTCTTC.

V and J are TRBV30 and TRBJ1-5, with 8 bases identical to TRBD1. The V gene's germline CDR1 is GTSNPN and CDR2 SVGIG (reference sequence). The trim removed 5 bases at V and 9 bases at J, leaving 9 bases unmatched. There are 13 residues in the CDR3. In DNA form, the CDR3 reads TGTGCCTGGGACAGGGGTCAAGGGGGGCCCCAGCATTTT. Its translation: CAWDRGQGGPQHF.

This clone was seen just once. This chain joins TRBV14 and TRBJ2-7, with D unresolved. Looked up from germline, CDR1 is SGHDN and CDR2 is FVKESK. There are 12 residues in the CDR3. The V end lost 1 base, the J end lost 7 bases, and 8 bases lay between the germline ends. Written as DNA, the CDR3 is TGTGCCAGCAGCCAAGCGTGGAGAGAGCAGTACTTC. It codes for CASSQAWREQYF.

The chain joins TRBV6-6 to TRBJ2-5, with 7 nucleotides matching TRBD2. The length of the CDR3 is 15 residues. Germline V gives CDR1 MNHNY, CDR2 SVGAGI (reference sequence). After removal of 9 bases from V and 2 bases from J, the junction contained 12 bases not matched to a gene. The CDR3: CASWGVAGRQETQYF. The CDR3 DNA follows: TGTGCCAGTTGGGGGGTAGCGGGTCGTCAAGAGACCCAGTACTTC.

This rearrangement joins TRBV19 to TRBJ1-5; the match to TRBD1 covers 7 bases. Germline CDR1 LNHDA, CDR2 SQIVND (reference sequence). The CDR3 loop spans 15 amino acids. Trimming took 9 bases from V and 0 from J; bases not matched to a gene: 8. CDR3 in amino acids: CASTGQKVSNQPQHF. In DNA, the CDR3 is TGTGCCAGCACGGGACAGAAGGTTAGCAATCAGCCCCAGCATTTT.

J is TRBJ1-5 and V is TRBV14; D is uncertain. Deletions cut 0 bases from V and 9 bases from J, with 12 bases between. The length of the CDR3 is 14 residues. The germline V gene encodes CDR1 SGHDN and CDR2 FVKESK. CDR3 bases: TGTGCCAGCAGCCAAGAAGCGTTTGGAACGCCCCAGCATTTT. Residues: CASSQEAFGTPQHF.

The chain uses TRBV5-4 and TRBJ2-3; 7 bases fit TRBD1. In germline, CDR1 is SGHNT, CDR2 YYREEE (reference sequence). The CDR3 has 18 amino acids. V trimming: 2 bases; J trimming: 1 base; junction bases outside the gene matches: 13. CDR3 sequence: CASSLEDRLGWGTDTQYF. The CDR3 coding sequence is TGTGCCAGCAGCTTAGAGGACAGGCTTGGGTGGGGCACAGATACGCAGTATTTT.

This clone was detected a few times. The CDR3 spells CASMKHVNEKLFF. The CDR3 DNA is TGTGCCAGCATGAAACACGTTAATGAAAAACTGTTTTTT. This sequence joins TRBV6-5 and TRBJ1-4; D uncertain. Germline CDR1 MNHEY, CDR2 SVGAGI. The CDR3 is 13 residues long. The germline V and J ends were trimmed by 7 bases and 4 bases, with 10 bases remaining between them.

V and J are TRBV6-1 and TRBJ2-7; 7 bases align to TRBD1. CDR3 size: 15 residues. CDR1 and CDR2 from the germline V gene are MNHNS and SASEGT. The ends lost 5 bases at V and 0 bases at J; junction bases unmatched: 7. CDR3 coding DNA: TGTGCCAGCAGTCAAACGGGACAGAGCTCCTACGAGCAGTACGTC. Translated: CASSQTGQSSYEQYV.

The chain joins TRBV30 to TRBJ2-2, with 10 nucleotides matching TRBD2. This CDR3 is 16 amino acids long. CDR1 is GTSNPN, CDR2 SVGIG, per germline (reference sequence). Trimming at V came to 2 bases and at J to 0 bases, leaving 3 bases not matched to a gene. CDR3 residues: CAWSLSGRPNTGELFF. The CDR3 bases are TGTGCCTGGAGTCTTAGCGGGAGGCCGAACACCGGGGAGCTGTTTTTT.

This chain joins TRBV5-1 and TRBJ2-3; 7 nucleotides align to TRBD1. CDR3 length equals 14 residues. V gave up 6 bases and J gave up 6 bases; unmatched junction bases: 10. The germline V gene has CDR1 SGHRS and CDR2 YFSETQ. The chain's CDR3 is CASTNWQGEDTQYF. CDR3 sequence (DNA): TGCGCCAGCACAAATTGGCAGGGGGAGGATACGCAGTATTTT.

The gene calls are TRBV6-5 and TRBJ1-6; 8 bases are a match to TRBD1. Germline CDR1 and CDR2: MNHEY and SVGAGI. This CDR3 has 15 residues. V was clipped by 5 bases and J by 6 bases; unmatched bases: 6. For the CDR3, the DNA is TGTGCCAGCAGTCGGGGGACAGGTTTTAATTCACCCCTCCACTTT. Its protein is CASSRGTGFNSPLHF.

The chain is built from TRBV29-1 and TRBJ2-2; maybe TRBD1 (6 bases). Germline CDR1 and CDR2: SQVTM and ANQGSEA. The CDR3 length is 12 residues. The chain's CDR3 is CTSRGGTGELFF. For the CDR3, the DNA is TGCACCTCCAGGGGTGGGACCGGGGAGCTGTTTTTT.

The J gene is TRBJ1-1, the V gene TRBV4-1, with 9 positions matching TRBD1. The germline V gene has CDR1 MGHRA and CDR2 YSYEKL. The CDR3 consists of 17 residues. Trimming cost V 4 bases and J 0 bases; bases outside gene matches: 9. The CDR3: CASSPHETGGVNTEAFF. The CDR3 bases are TGCGCCAGCAGCCCACACGAGACAGGGGGAGTGAACACTGAAGCTTTCTTT.

J is TRBJ2-1 and V is TRBV5-8; 11 bases are shared with TRBD2. This CDR3 spans 17 amino acids. The junction had 10 bases not matched to a gene; V was cut back by 0 bases and J by 8 bases. The germline gives CDR1 SGHTS, CDR2 YDEGEE. The CDR3 region is CASSLAGTSGGEDEQFF. The CDR3 DNA reads TGTGCCAGCAGCTTGGCCGGGACTAGCGGAGGGGAGGATGAGCAGTTCTTC.

The V and J genes are TRBV6-6 and TRBJ2-2; 11 bases are a match to TRBD2. The V gene's germline CDR1 is MNHNY and CDR2 SVGAGI (reference sequence). This CDR3 spans 15 amino acids. With 6 bases clipped from V and 6 bases from J, the junction kept 6 bases outside the gene matches. CDR3 nucleotides: TGTGCCAGCAGCCTAGGTAGCGGGAGGGCCGGGGAGCTGTTTTTT. Amino acid sequence: CASSLGSGRAGELFF.

The rearrangement uses TRBV27 and TRBJ2-7; 13 bases are shared with TRBD2. Unmatched junction bases numbered 8, after V lost 6 bases and J lost 3 bases. The CDR3 is 16 residues long. The germline gives CDR1 MNHEY, CDR2 SMNVEV (reference sequence). The CDR3 coding sequence is TGTGCCAGCAGGACCGGGGGGACTAGCGGGGACTACGAGCAGTACTTC. This encodes CASRTGGTSGDYEQYF.

The chain carries TRBV10-1 and TRBJ2-1; D is ambiguous. V lost 4 bases to trimming and J lost 8 bases, with 12 bases between them. The CDR3 loop spans 13 amino acids. The germline V gene encodes CDR1 WNHNN and CDR2 SYGVQD (reference sequence). The CDR3 nucleotides are TGCGCCAGCAGTGGCACCAGGTGGGATGAGCAGTTCTTC. Encoded protein: CASSGTRWDEQFF.

The V gene is TRBV29-1, the J gene TRBJ2-1; D is perhaps TRBD2 (6 bases). CDR1 and CDR2 from the germline V gene are SQVTM and ANQGSEA. V shed 1 base and J shed 7 bases, with 11 bases lying between them. CDR3 length equals 13 residues. As DNA, the CDR3 is TGCAGCGTTGAAGCCGGACGGGGGAATGAGCAGTTCTTC. It encodes CSVEAGRGNEQFF.